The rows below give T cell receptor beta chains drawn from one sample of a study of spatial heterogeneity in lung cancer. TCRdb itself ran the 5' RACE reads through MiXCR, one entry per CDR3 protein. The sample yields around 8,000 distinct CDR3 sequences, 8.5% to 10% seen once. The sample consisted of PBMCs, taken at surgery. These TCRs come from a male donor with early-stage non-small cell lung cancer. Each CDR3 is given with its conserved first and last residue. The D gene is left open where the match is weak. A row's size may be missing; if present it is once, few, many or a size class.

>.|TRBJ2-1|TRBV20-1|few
TGCAGTGCTGGACAAAACGCCCACAATGAGCAGTTCTTC
CSAGQNAHNEQFF
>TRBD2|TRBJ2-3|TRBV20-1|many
TGCAGTGCTAGAGATGGCCCCTGGACGGGAGGGCCAAGAGGAGATACGCAGTATTTT
CSARDGPWTGGPRGDTQYF
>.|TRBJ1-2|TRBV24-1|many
TGTGCCACCAGTAAGGACAGTCGGTATGGCTACACCTTC
CATSKDSRYGYTF
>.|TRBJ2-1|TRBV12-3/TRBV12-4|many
TGTGCCAGCACCATAGGTCCCCCGGCGGGATGGAATGAGCAGTTCTTC
CASTIGPPAGWNEQFF
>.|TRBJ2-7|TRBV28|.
TGTGCCAGCAGCCGGGCTAGGAGCGGCAACTCCTACGAGCAGTACTTC
CASSRARSGNSYEQYF
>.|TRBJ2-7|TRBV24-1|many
TGTGCCACCAGTGATTTTGAAGGAAATCAGTACTTC
CATSDFEGNQYF
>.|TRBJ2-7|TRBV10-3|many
TGTGCCATCGCGCCCGGCCCAAATCCCTACGAGCAGTACTTC
CAIAPGPNPYEQYF
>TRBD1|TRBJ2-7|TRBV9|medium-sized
TGTGCCAGCAGCGCCGGGACAGGGCCCTACGAGCAGTACTTC
CASSAGTGPYEQYF
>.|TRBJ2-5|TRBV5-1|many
TGCGCCAGCAGCCAACCGGACAGTAAAGAGACCCAGTACTTC
CASSQPDSKETQYF
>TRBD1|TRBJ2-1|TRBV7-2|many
TGTGCCAGCAGCATCGGACAGGGGGGCAATGAGCAGTTCTTC
CASSIGQGGNEQFF
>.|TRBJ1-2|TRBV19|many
TGTGCCAGTAGAAGAGTAGGACAGTATGGCTACACCTTC
CASRRVGQYGYTF
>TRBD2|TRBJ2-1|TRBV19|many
TGTGCCAGCCGCGGGGGGAGGGCCCTCGGTGAGCAGTTCTTC
CASRGGRALGEQFF
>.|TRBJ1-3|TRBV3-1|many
TGTGCCAGCAGCCAAGATTCTGGGAGAGGTGGAAACACCATATATTTT
CASSQDSGRGGNTIYF
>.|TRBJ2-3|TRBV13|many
TGTGCCAGCAGCTTCGCGGGGCGGGAGCAGTATTTT
CASSFAGREQYF
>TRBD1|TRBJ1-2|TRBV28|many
TGTGCCAGCAGTTCTGGACAGGGAGGACACTATGGCTACACCTTC
CASSSGQGGHYGYTF
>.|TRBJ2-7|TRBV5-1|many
TGCGCCAGCAGCTTCGTTAGCTCCTACGAGCAGTACTTC
CASSFVSSYEQYF
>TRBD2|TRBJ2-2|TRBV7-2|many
TGTGCCAGCAGCTTACCTCGACTAGCGGGGGGTTATCTGTTTTTT
CASSLPRLAGGYLFF
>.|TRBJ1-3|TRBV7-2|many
TGTGCCAGCAGCTTAGCTCTGGGGGCGGGAGGAAACACCATATATTTT
CASSLALGAGGNTIYF